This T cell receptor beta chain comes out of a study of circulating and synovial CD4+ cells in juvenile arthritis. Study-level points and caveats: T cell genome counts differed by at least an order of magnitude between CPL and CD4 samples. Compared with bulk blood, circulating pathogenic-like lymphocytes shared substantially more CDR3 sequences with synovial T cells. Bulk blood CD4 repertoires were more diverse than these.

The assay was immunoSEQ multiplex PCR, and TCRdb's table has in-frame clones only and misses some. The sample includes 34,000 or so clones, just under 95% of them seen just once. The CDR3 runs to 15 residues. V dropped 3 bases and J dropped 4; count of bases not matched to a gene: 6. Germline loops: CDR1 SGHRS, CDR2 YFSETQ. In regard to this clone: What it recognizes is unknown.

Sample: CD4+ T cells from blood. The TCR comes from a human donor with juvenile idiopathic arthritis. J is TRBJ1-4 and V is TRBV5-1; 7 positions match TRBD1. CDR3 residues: CASSWRDSLNEKLFF. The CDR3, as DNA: TGCGCCAGCAGCTGGAGGGACAGCCTTAATGAAAAACTGTTTTTT.